This entry features one T cell receptor beta chain sequence. Profiled with immunoSEQ multiplex PCR; TCRdb holds only in-frame clones, not every one. Of around 70,000 clones listed, roughly 79% are singletons. This entry is derived from a study of blood T cell repertoires in COVID-19. Turning to the study itself: Acute and convalescent COVID-19 samples came from the United States, Italy and Spain.

The CDR3 runs to 16 residues. J lost 6 bases, V lost 2 bases, and 9 bases had no gene match. Germline values: CDR1 LNHDA, CDR2 SQIVND (reference sequence). Material: peripheral blood. The chain joins TRBV19 to TRBJ2-3, with 9 bases matching TRBD2. This receptor was obtained from an older woman with acute or convalescent COVID-19. In nucleotides, the CDR3 is TGTGCCAGTAGTATATTACTAGCGGGCCACCGGGATACGCAGTATTTT. It yields the protein CASSILLAGHRDTQYF. Complete variable domain (other parts from reference TRBV19 and TRBJ2-3): DGGITQSPKYLFRKEGQNVTLSCEQNLNHDAMYWYRQDPGQGLRLIYYSQIVNDFQKGDIAEGYSVSREKKESFPLTVTSAQKNPTAFYLCASSILLAGHRDTQYFGPGTRLTVL.